Listed here are 18 T cell receptor beta chains from one sample, sequenced in a study of blood T cell repertoires in COVID-19. Clones were read by immunoSEQ multiplex PCR, and TCRdb kept only the in-frame ones, dropping some. Altogether 95,000 to 150,000 clones are present, 82% being singletons, with the ten largest covering 4% to 5%. The source material was peripheral blood. The origin of the receptors is a woman in her seventies with acute or convalescent COVID-19.

This chain uses TRBV7-2 with TRBJ2-5; D gene ambiguous. Trimming left V 2 bases short and J 5 bases short, with 9 bases between. CDR1 is SGHTA, CDR2 FQGNSA, per germline. The CDR3 length is 13 residues. CDR3 sequence reads: CASSLSQAETQYF. The CDR3 DNA reads as TGTGCCAGCAGCTTATCGCAGGCGGAGACCCAGTACTTC.

J is TRBJ2-7 and V is TRBV3-1 (or the pseudogene TRBV3-2); TRBD1 agrees at 7 bases. Germline V lookup: CDR1 LGHDT, CDR2 YNNKEL (reference sequence). The CDR3 extends over 14 amino acids. J lost 1 base, V lost 2 bases, and 2 bases had no gene match. This CDR3 is CASSQQGVSYEQYF. The CDR3 region has the DNA TGTGCCAGCAGCCAACAGGGGGTGTCCTACGAGCAGTACTTC.

The chain couples TRBV5-4 to TRBJ1-2; a possible D gene is TRBD1 (5 bases). This CDR3 spans 16 amino acids. With 4 bases removed from V and 2 bases from J, the gap between germline ends came to 18 bases. Germline loops: CDR1 SGHNT, CDR2 YYREEE (reference sequence). The CDR3 reads CASSPEGGTSNYGYTF. In DNA, the CDR3 is TGTGCCAGCAGCCCGGAGGGAGGGACTTCAAACTATGGCTACACCTTC.

The V and J genes are TRBV18 and TRBJ1-1, with TRBD1 matching 7 bases. The CDR3 is 13 residues long. V dropped 5 bases and J dropped 11; count of bases not matched to a gene: 11. CDR1 and CDR2 from the germline V gene are KGHSH and LQKENI. The CDR3 coding sequence is TGTGCCAGCTCAGAGGGACAGAGGCTCGATGCTTTCTTT. This sequence encodes CASSEGQRLDAFF.

The sample holds many counts of this clone. The chain uses TRBV14 and TRBJ1-1, with D hard to call. Germline values: CDR1 SGHDN, CDR2 FVKESK. Trimming removed 2 bases at V and 11 bases at J, with 15 bases between. CDR3 length: 13 amino acids. CDR3 region: CASSQRPLASAFF. CDR3 nucleotides: TGTGCCAGCAGCCAAAGACCTCTAGCTTCGGCTTTCTTT.

The chain has TRBV19 and TRBJ1-2; D gene unclear. CDR1 is LNHDA and CDR2 is SQIVND in the germline V gene (reference sequence). This CDR3 has 12 amino acids. Deletions cut 7 bases from V and 3 bases from J, with 9 bases between. The CDR3 DNA reads as TGTGCCAGTATAGGGAGGGACTATGGCTACACCTTC. It is translated as CASIGRDYGYTF. Combining the CDR3 with reference TRBV19 and TRBJ1-2 gives the whole variable domain DGGITQSPKYLFRKEGQNVTLSCEQNLNHDAMYWYRQDPGQGLRLIYYSQIVNDFQKGDIAEGYSVSREKKESFPLTVTSAQKNPTAFYLCASIGRDYGYTFGSGTRLTVV.

The chain uses TRBV13 and TRBJ1-2; D call uncertain. V gave up 0 bases and J gave up 8 bases, with 19 bases separating them. The CDR3 has 16 amino acids. Germline CDR1 and CDR2: PRHDT and FYEKMQ (reference sequence). CDR3 protein: CASSLGQNSRTGGYTF. The CDR3 region has the DNA TGTGCCAGCAGCTTAGGCCAAAACAGTCGAACTGGGGGCTACACCTTC.

DNA for the CDR3: TGTGCCAGCAGCCCGTACCATTCGGGGTTGAGCTATGGCTACACCTTC. This sequence encodes CASSPYHSGLSYGYTF. V and J are TRBV11-2 and TRBJ1-2, with unresolved D. The germline V gene has CDR1 SGHAT and CDR2 FQNNGV. This CDR3 region has 16 residues. V dropped 5 bases and J dropped 4 bases, with 20 bases sitting between them. The variable domain in full, completed from reference TRBV11-2 and TRBJ1-2, reads EAGVAQSPRYKIIEKRQSVAFWCNPISGHATLYWYQQILGQGPKLLIQFQNNGVVDDSQLPKDRFSAERLKGVDSTLKIQPAKLEDSAVYLCASSPYHSGLSYGYTFGSGTRLTVV.

The genes are TRBV10-3 and TRBJ2-4; 8 bases line up with TRBD1. The junction had 11 bases not matched to a gene; V was cut back by 4 bases and J by 0 bases. CDR3 size: 18 residues. CDR1 and CDR2 (germline): ENHRY, SYGVKD. CDR3 sequence: CAISARGQDNLAKNIQYF. In nucleotides, the CDR3 is TGTGCCATCAGTGCAAGGGGACAGGATAATCTAGCCAAAAACATTCAGTACTTC.

The V gene is TRBV11-2, the J gene TRBJ1-2; D is uncertain. The germline V gene encodes CDR1 SGHAT and CDR2 FQNNGV. The CDR3 loop spans 14 amino acids. V lost 2 bases and J 8 bases, leaving 15 bases between the germline ends. DNA for the CDR3: TGTGCCAGCAGCTTACGGTGGCAGGCGTCCGGCTACACCTTC. The encoded protein is CASSLRWQASGYTF.

This chain connects TRBV6-5 to TRBJ1-2; a weak D match, TRBD1 (6 bases). The germline gives CDR1 MNHEY, CDR2 SVGAGI. This CDR3 spans 14 amino acids. Between the trimmed V and J ends, which lost 6 bases and 2 bases, there was a span of 13 bases. The CDR3 DNA reads TGTGCCAGCAGGTCGGGACAAGGAAACTATGGCTACACCTTC. This gives the protein CASRSGQGNYGYTF.

This clone has just one count. The CDR3 spells CASSPSGGSYEQYF. CDR3 nucleotide sequence: TGTGCCAGCAGCCCTAGCGGGGGTTCCTACGAGCAGTACTTC. This chain connects TRBV6-6 to TRBJ2-7; 10 nucleotides match TRBD2. The V and J ends lost 6 bases and 1 base, in that order; junction bases with no gene match: 3. The CDR3 extends over 14 amino acids. The germline V gene has CDR1 MNHNY and CDR2 SVGAGI (reference sequence).

V usage is TRBV7-7 and J usage is TRBJ2-2; the match to TRBD2 covers 8 bases. The V and J ends lost 5 bases and 2 bases, in that order; junction bases with no gene match: 1. Germline lookup yields CDR1 SSHAT and CDR2 FNYEAQ (reference sequence). The CDR3 runs 14 residues. The CDR3 sequence is CASSRTSNTGELFF. DNA for the CDR3: TGTGCCAGCAGCCGGACTAGCAACACCGGGGAGCTGTTTTTT.

The rearrangement links TRBV30 to TRBJ1-1; perhaps TRBD1 as D (5 bases). CDR1 GTSNPN and CDR2 SVGIG come from the germline V gene (reference sequence). The CDR3 runs 14 residues. V lost 2 bases to trimming and J lost 1 base, with 11 bases between them. The CDR3 nucleotides are TGTGCCTGGAGTAGGCCCAGGGCGAACACTGAAGCTTTCTTT. It encodes CAWSRPRANTEAFF.

The gene calls are TRBV9 and TRBJ2-3, with TRBD2 matching over 12 bases. J lost 7 bases, V lost 2 bases, and 8 bases had no gene match. Germline V gives CDR1 SGDLS, CDR2 YYNGEE. The CDR3 covers 16 residues. CDR3 nucleotide sequence: TGTGCCAGCAGCGTTATGGCTAGCGGGGGGGTGTATACGCAGTATTTT. Translated: CASSVMASGGVYTQYF.

This rearrangement joins TRBV4-3 to TRBJ1-1; tentatively, D is TRBD1 (6 bases). CDR1 and CDR2 (germline): LGHNA, YSLEER. The CDR3 has 13 residues. Trimming left V 3 bases short and J 11 bases short, with 16 bases between. The chain's CDR3 is CASSQGASGPAFF. In DNA form, the CDR3 reads TGCGCCAGCAGCCAGGGGGCCTCGGGTCCCGCTTTCTTT.

This clone was detected once. The genes are TRBV5-1 and TRBJ2-6; D is possibly TRBD2 (6 bases). This CDR3 is 16 amino acids long. Trimming shortened V by 6 bases and J by 0 bases, and 13 bases separated the two germline ends. Germline V gene sequence: CDR1 SGHRS, CDR2 YFSETQ. The CDR3 loop is CASTGGVTSGANVLTF. The CDR3 DNA reads as TGCGCCAGCACCGGCGGGGTGACCTCTGGGGCCAACGTCCTGACTTTC. The full variable domain, with the rest looked up from reference TRBV5-1 and TRBJ2-6, is KAGVTQTPRYLIKTRGQQVTLSCSPISGHRSVSWYQQTPGQGLQFLFEYFSETQRNKGNFPGRFSGRQFSNSRSEMNVSTLELGDSALYLCASTGGVTSGANVLTFGAGSRLTVL.

The chain has TRBV10-3 and TRBJ1-5, with D uncertain. Trimming removed 0 bases from V and 6 bases from J, with 12 bases in between. CDR3 length: 15 amino acids. Looked up from germline, CDR1 is ENHRY and CDR2 is SYGVKD. This CDR3 is CAISESEADTQPQHF. In DNA form, the CDR3 reads TGTGCCATCAGTGAGTCGGAGGCAGACACTCAGCCCCAGCATTTT.